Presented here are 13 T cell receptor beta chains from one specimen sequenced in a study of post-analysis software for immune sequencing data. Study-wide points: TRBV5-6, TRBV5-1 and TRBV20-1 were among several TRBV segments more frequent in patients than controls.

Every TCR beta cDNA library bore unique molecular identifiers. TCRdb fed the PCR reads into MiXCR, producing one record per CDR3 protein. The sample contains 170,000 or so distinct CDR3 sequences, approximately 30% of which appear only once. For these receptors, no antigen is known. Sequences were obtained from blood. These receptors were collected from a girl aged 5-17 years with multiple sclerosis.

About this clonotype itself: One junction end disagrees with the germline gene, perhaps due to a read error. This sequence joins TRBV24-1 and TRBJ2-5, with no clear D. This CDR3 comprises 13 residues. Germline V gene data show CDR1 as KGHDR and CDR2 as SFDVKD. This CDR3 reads CATSDFPQQTQYF. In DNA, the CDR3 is TGTGCCACCAGTGACTTCCCCCAACAGACCCAGTACTTC.

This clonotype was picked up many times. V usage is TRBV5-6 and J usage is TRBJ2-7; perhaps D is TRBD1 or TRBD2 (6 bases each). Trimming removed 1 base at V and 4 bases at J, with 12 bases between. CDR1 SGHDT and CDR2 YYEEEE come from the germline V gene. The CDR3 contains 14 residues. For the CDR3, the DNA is TGTGCCAGCAGCTTGAAGGGGGGCCAATACGAGCAGTACTTC. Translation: CASSLKGGQYEQYF.

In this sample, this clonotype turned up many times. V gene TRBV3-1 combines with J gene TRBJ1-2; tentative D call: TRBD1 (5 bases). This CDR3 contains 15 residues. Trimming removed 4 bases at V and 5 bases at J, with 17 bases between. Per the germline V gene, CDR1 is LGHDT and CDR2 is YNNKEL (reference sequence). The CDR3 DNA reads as TGTGCCAGCAGCCCCGGCGGAGCAGGGATGTATGGCTACACCTTC. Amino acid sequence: CASSPGGAGMYGYTF.

The CDR3 sequence: CSVAHRAFNEQFF. The DNA for the CDR3 is TGCAGCGTTGCCCATCGAGCCTTCAATGAGCAGTTCTTC. The rearrangement uses TRBV29-1 and TRBJ2-1; no clear D. This CDR3 region has 13 residues. In germline, CDR1 is SQVTM, CDR2 ANQGSEA. V lost 4 bases and J lost 6, with 13 bases in between.

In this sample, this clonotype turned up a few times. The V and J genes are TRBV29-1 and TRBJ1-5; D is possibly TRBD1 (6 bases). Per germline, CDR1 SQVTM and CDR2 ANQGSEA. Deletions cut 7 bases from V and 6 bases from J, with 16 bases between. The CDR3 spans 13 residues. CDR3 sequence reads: CSAKGGISQPQHF. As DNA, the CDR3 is TGCAGCGCAAAGGGGGGGATAAGTCAGCCCCAGCATTTT. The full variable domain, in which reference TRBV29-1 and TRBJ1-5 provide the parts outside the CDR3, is SAVISQKPSRDICQRGTSLTIQCQVDSQVTMMFWYRQQPGQSLTLIATANQGSEATYESGFVIDKFPISRPNLTFSTLTVSNMSPEDSSIYLCSAKGGISQPQHFGDGTRLSIL.

The CDR3: CASRYQGVRDGYTF. CDR3 DNA sequence: TGTGCCAGCAGATACCAGGGGGTGAGGGATGGCTACACCTTC. The rearrangement joins TRBV6-6 to TRBJ1-2; TRBD1 agrees at 7 bases. The germline gives CDR1 MNHNY, CDR2 SVGAGI (reference sequence). With V trimmed by 6 bases and J by 6 bases, 10 bases remained unmatched. The CDR3 is made up of 14 amino acids.

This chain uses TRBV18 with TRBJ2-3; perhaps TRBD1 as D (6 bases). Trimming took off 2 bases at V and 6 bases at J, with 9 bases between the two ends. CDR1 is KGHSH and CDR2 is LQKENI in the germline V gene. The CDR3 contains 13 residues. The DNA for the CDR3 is TGTGCCAGCTCACCAGGGACACCCGATACGCAGTATTTT. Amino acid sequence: CASSPGTPDTQYF. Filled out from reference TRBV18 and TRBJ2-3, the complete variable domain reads NAGVMQNPRHLVRRRGQEARLRCSPMKGHSHVYWYRQLPEEGLKFMVYLQKENIIDESGMPKERFSAEFPKEGPSILRIQQVVRGDSAAYFCASSPGTPDTQYFGPGTRLTVL.

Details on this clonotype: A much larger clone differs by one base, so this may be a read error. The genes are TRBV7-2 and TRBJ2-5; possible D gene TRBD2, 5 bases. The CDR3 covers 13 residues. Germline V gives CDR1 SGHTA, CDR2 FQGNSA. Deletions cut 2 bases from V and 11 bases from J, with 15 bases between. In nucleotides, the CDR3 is TGTGCCAGCAGCTTAAGCATAGCGTGGGAGCAGTACTTC. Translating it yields CASSLSIAWEQYF. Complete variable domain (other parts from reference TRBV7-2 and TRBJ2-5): GAGVSQSPSNKVTEKGKDVELRCDPISGHTALYWYRQSLGQGLEFLIYFQGNSAPDKSGLPSDRFSAERTGGSVSTLTIQRTQQEDSAVYLCASSLSIAWEQYFGPGTRLLVL.

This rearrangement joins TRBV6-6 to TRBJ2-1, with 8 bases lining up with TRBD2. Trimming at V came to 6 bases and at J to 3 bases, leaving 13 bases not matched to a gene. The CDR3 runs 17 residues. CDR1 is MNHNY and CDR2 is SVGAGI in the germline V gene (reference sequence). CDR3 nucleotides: TGTGCCAGCAGCTCCCCCAGCGGTAGCGGGATCTACAATGAGCAGTTCTTC. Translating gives CASSSPSGSGIYNEQFF.

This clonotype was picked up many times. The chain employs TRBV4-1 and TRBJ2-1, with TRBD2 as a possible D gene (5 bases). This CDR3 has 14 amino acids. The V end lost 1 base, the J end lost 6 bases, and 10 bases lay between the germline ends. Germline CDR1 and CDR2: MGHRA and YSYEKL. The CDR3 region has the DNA TGCGCCAGCAGCCAAGGGGCCGGGGTCAATGAGCAGTTCTTC. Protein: CASSQGAGVNEQFF.

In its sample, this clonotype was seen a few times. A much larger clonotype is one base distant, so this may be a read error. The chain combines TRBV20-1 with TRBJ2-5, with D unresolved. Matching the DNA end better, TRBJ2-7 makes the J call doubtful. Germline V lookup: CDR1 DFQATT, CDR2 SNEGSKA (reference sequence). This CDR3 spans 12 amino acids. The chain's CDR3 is CSASRTSCEQYF. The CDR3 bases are TGCAGTGCTAGCCGAACCTCCTGCGAGCAGTACTTC.

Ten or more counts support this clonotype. In DNA, the CDR3 is TGTGCCAGCAGCTCCAGGACCAACGCGGAGACCCAGTACTTC. Protein sequence: CASSSRTNAETQYF. The V and J genes are TRBV7-9 and TRBJ2-5; no reliable D call. The CDR3 covers 14 residues. Trimming cost V 4 bases and J 5 bases, with 14 bases left between them. Germline loops: CDR1 SEHNR, CDR2 FQNEAQ (reference sequence).

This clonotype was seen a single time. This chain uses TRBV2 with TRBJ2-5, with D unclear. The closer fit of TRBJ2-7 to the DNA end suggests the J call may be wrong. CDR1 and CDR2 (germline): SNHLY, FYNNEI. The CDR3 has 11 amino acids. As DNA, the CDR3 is TGTGCCAGCAGTGAGAAGGACGAGCAGTACTTC. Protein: CASSEKDEQYF.